One T cell receptor (beta chain) is described in this entry. Libraries were prepared by immunoSEQ multiplex PCR; TCRdb keeps only in-frame clonotypes and omits some of them. The repertoire holds around 190,000 clones, with 86% as singletons. The sample belongs to a study of cytomegalovirus exposure and HLA in healthy donors. Germline-derived CDR1 and CDR2 are SQVTM and ANQGSEA. The CDR3 spans 10 residues. Trimming cost V 6 bases and J 1 base, with 3 bases left between them. Sequenced material: PBMCs. This rearrangement joins TRBV29-1 to TRBJ1-1; D not certain. This TCR was recovered from a young man in good health and CMV-seropositive. The CDR3 loop is CSVGNTEAFF. The CDR3 DNA follows: TGCAGCGTAGGGAACACTGAAGCTTTCTTT. The variable domain in full, with the rest retrieved from reference TRBV29-1 and TRBJ1-1, is SAVISQKPSRDICQRGTSLTIQCQVDSQVTMMFWYRQQPGQSLTLIATANQGSEATYESGFVIDKFPISRPNLTFSTLTVSNMSPEDSSIYLCSVGNTEAFFGQGTRLTVV.